This T cell receptor beta chain appears in the sequencing data of a study of identical twins (dated by TCRdb to 2016 to 2018). At the level of the whole study: The study deep-sequenced TCR alpha and beta repertoires from monozygotic twins, unrelated adults of various ages and cord blood to test whether fetal clonotypes persist. To rule out contamination, the twin experiments were replicated at different times with different library preparation protocols. The study at large found these results: Because the same donors could not be followed over many years, the conclusions relied on cross-sectional statistical analysis. Fewer insertions were carried by abundant cord blood beta clonotypes, a similar but weaker trend appeared in young adult naive repertoires, and no such trend appeared in memory repertoires. Invariant T cells such as MAIT and iNKT could partly confound zero-insertion analyses, although diverse VJ usage argued against such confounding for most clonotypes. In monozygotic twins, recombination models systematically underestimated out-of-frame TCR alpha sharing, but the models matched the sharing seen between unrelated individuals. Excess twin sharing in beta out-of-frame sequences was weaker because fewer shared sequences lowered the signal-to-noise ratio. Compared with coincidental sharing between unrelated individuals, an excess of low generation-probability sequences was observed among out-of-frame TCR alpha sequences shared between twins.

This clonotype was observed a few times. It has no known antigen specificity. It has no much larger one-base neighbor in the sample; base qualities were not kept. At the junction V is shortened by 8 bases and J by 2 bases, with 12 bases in between. Measured from the cysteine to the phenylalanine, the CDR3 is 14 residues long. The kept DNA is CDR3 alone, 42 bases in frame from the first base. The germline V gene gives CDR1 as MNHEY and CDR2 as SVGEGT. The method behind the library was 5' RACE. The sequencer was an Illumina HiSeq 2000. A universal primer binding site was added through template switching, and the final cDNA carried a unique molecular identifier so that TCR cDNA molecules could be counted accurately. Specific primers in the conserved constant-segment region were used to synthesize first-strand cDNA for TCR alpha and beta chains. Each cDNA library was double barcoded, with a SMART-Mk sample barcode plus Illumina barcodes, to control for contamination. TruSeq adapter sequences and Illumina sample barcodes were added in two successive PCR steps. The TCR alpha and beta cDNA libraries were sequenced on the Illumina HiSeq platform using custom primers. The study's own analysis went as follows. Raw reads were processed with MiGEC to extract unique molecular identifiers, and MiXCR was used to determine CDR3 positions. Recombination models were inferred per individual with the repgenHMM and IGoR tools using an EM algorithm. Shared clonotypes were analyzed with the tcR package in R, and sharing was normalized by the product of cloneset sizes. To study raw recombination without the effects of thymic and clonal selection, out-of-frame nonproductive sequences were analyzed. The public reads were quality trimmed at Q25 with fastp and then assembled into clones with MiXCR by TCRdb, keeping productive beta chains. Rows with a matching CDR3 protein are joined into one entry that keeps the most common DNA and genes. The V and J calls and clone size come from TCRdb's table, not from the authors' own analysis. This sample comprises around 570,000 distinct CDR3 sequences, 9.6% of them detected only once. The top ten clonotypes cover 2.5% to 3% of the sample.

All donors were healthy Caucasians. Three pairs of female monozygotic twins, all aged roughly 18 to 29 years, were included in the twin cohort. Peripheral blood mononuclear cells were used as the source from which RNA for TCR libraries was isolated. The sample also formed part of further work on yellow fever vaccine responses in identical twins. The second publication reports: According to the authors, in identical twins the way T cells responded to vaccination appeared partly convergent and partly personalized. In the study, vaccine-responding T cell clones were precisely tracked in identical twins.

The chain is made from TRBV6-2 or TRBV6-3 and TRBJ2-2, and perhaps TRBD1 as D gene, on 5 matching bases. This clonotype was obtained from a woman between 18 and 29 years old in good health. Sequencing was done on a sample of PBMCs. The CDR3 reads as follows: CASVSGRNTGELFF. The DNA reads as follows: TGTGCCAGCGTTTCAGGGCGAAACACCGGGGAGCTGTTTTTT.